Listed below are T cell receptor beta chains from one sample, sequenced in a study of PD-L1 blockade in urothelial cancer. Using immunoSEQ multiplex PCR, the repertoire was profiled, and TCRdb retains in-frame clones only, with some absent. Counted here are 65,000 to 80,000 clones, roughly 84% occurring once; the ten biggest clones make up 4% to 6%. The source was PBMCs, collected around atezolizumab (anti-PD-L1) treatment. These receptors were collected from a man in his sixties or seventies with urothelial cancer. Each CDR3 is given with its conserved first and last residue. Each record gives: V gene, clone size, J gene, D gene, CDR3 DNA, CDR3 protein. A D gene is named only where the DNA matches it firmly. Size values are once, few and many counts, or a class for expanded clones, and some rows have none.

v_gene: TRBV29-1
abundance: -
j_gene: TRBJ1-2
d_gene: -
CDR3nt: TGCAGCGTCACTGACCAGGGAACCTATGGCTACACCTTC
CDR3aa: CSVTDQGTYGYTF

v_gene: TRBV19
abundance: once
j_gene: TRBJ1-1
d_gene: -
CDR3nt: TGTGCCAGTAGTATAGGCAACCTGAGAATGAACACTGAAGCTTTCTTT
CDR3aa: CASSIGNLRMNTEAFF

v_gene: TRBV4-2
abundance: -
j_gene: TRBJ2-2
d_gene: -
CDR3nt: TGTGCCAGCAGCCAAGAGTCTAGTTCGAACACCGGGGAGCTGTTTTTT
CDR3aa: CASSQESSSNTGELFF

v_gene: TRBV28
abundance: -
j_gene: TRBJ2-7
d_gene: -
CDR3nt: TGTGCCAGCAGTTCAGGTTACGAGCAGTACTTC
CDR3aa: CASSSGYEQYF

v_gene: TRBV7-9
abundance: -
j_gene: TRBJ2-7
d_gene: TRBD2
CDR3nt: TGTGCCAGCAGTTTAGCGGGGGGGGACTACGAGCAGTACTTC
CDR3aa: CASSLAGGDYEQYF

v_gene: TRBV7-3
abundance: -
j_gene: TRBJ2-2
d_gene: -
CDR3nt: TGTGCCAGCAGCCGTACTTCGGGGGTCGCGAACACCGGGGAGCTGTTTTTT
CDR3aa: CASSRTSGVANTGELFF

v_gene: TRBV20-1
abundance: many
j_gene: TRBJ1-1
d_gene: -
CDR3nt: TGCAGTGCTAGTATTGGGGCTCTGGCTTTCTTT
CDR3aa: CSASIGALAFF

v_gene: TRBV27
abundance: -
j_gene: TRBJ2-2
d_gene: TRBD2
CDR3nt: TGTGCCAGCAATACCAGGCTAGCGGGAGCCGGGGAGCTGTTTTTT
CDR3aa: CASNTRLAGAGELFF

v_gene: TRBV28
abundance: few
j_gene: TRBJ1-2
d_gene: -
CDR3nt: TGTGCCAGCAGTACAGCCAACTATGGCTACACCTTC
CDR3aa: CASSTANYGYTF

v_gene: TRBV27
abundance: -
j_gene: TRBJ2-7
d_gene: -
CDR3nt: TGTGCCAGCAGTCTTCGACAGGACAAGCAGTACTTC
CDR3aa: CASSLRQDKQYF

v_gene: TRBV5-1
abundance: -
j_gene: TRBJ1-4
d_gene: TRBD1
CDR3nt: TGCGCCAGCAGCCCAGGCGGGACAGGGAACGCTAATGAAAAACTGTTTTTT
CDR3aa: CASSPGGTGNANEKLFF

v_gene: TRBV4-2
abundance: -
j_gene: TRBJ2-2
d_gene: -
CDR3nt: TGTGCCAGCAGCCAAATCGGGCGGGGAGACACCGGGGAGCTGTTTTTT
CDR3aa: CASSQIGRGDTGELFF

v_gene: TRBV4-2
abundance: few
j_gene: TRBJ1-1
d_gene: -
CDR3nt: TGTGCCAGCAGCCAATTGGGGAGGGGCACTGAAGCTTTCTTT
CDR3aa: CASSQLGRGTEAFF

v_gene: TRBV27
abundance: -
j_gene: TRBJ2-7
d_gene: -
CDR3nt: TGTGCCAGCAGTTTACTAGTGGGCTACGAGCAGTACTTC
CDR3aa: CASSLLVGYEQYF

v_gene: TRBV6-1
abundance: -
j_gene: TRBJ2-7
d_gene: -
CDR3nt: TGTGCCAGCAGTGGATATAGCGTCCTAGAGGGCTACGAGCAGTACTTC
CDR3aa: CASSGYSVLEGYEQYF

v_gene: TRBV25-1
abundance: -
j_gene: TRBJ2-7
d_gene: -
CDR3nt: TGTGCCAGCAGTGAATGGAGAGGGAGAAACGAGCAGTACTTC
CDR3aa: CASSEWRGRNEQYF

v_gene: TRBV2
abundance: -
j_gene: TRBJ1-2
d_gene: -
CDR3nt: TGTGCCAGCAGTCTCCTCATGGGACGGGCACCAGGGGATAAGGGCTACACCTTC
CDR3aa: CASSLLMGRAPGDKGYTF

v_gene: TRBV18
abundance: -
j_gene: TRBJ1-4
d_gene: -
CDR3nt: TGTGCCAGCTCAAAGAGTAATGAAAAACTGTTTTTT
CDR3aa: CASSKSNEKLFF

v_gene: TRBV5-1
abundance: -
j_gene: TRBJ1-2
d_gene: -
CDR3nt: TGCGCCAGCCGCCACGGGACTAACTATGGCTACACCTTC
CDR3aa: CASRHGTNYGYTF

v_gene: TRBV7-6
abundance: -
j_gene: TRBJ2-3
d_gene: TRBD2
CDR3nt: TGTGCCAGCAGCTACCTCCCGGGACTAGCCAGCACAGATACGCAGTATTTT
CDR3aa: CASSYLPGLASTDTQYF

v_gene: TRBV7-2
abundance: -
j_gene: TRBJ2-7
d_gene: -
CDR3nt: TGTGCCAGCAGCTTTGAGACAGTCTCCTACGAGCAGTACTTC
CDR3aa: CASSFETVSYEQYF

v_gene: TRBV6-4
abundance: -
j_gene: TRBJ1-1
d_gene: TRBD1
CDR3nt: TGTGCCAGCAGCACGGACAGGGAGAACACTGAAGCTTTCTTT
CDR3aa: CASSTDRENTEAFF

v_gene: TRBV28
abundance: few
j_gene: TRBJ2-1
d_gene: TRBD2
CDR3nt: TGTGCCAGCAGGGCGGGGGGAAATGAGCAGTTCTTC
CDR3aa: CASRAGGNEQFF

v_gene: TRBV6-1
abundance: -
j_gene: TRBJ2-2
d_gene: -
CDR3nt: TGTGCCAGCAGTCCCGGGACGAACACCGGGGAGCTGTTTTTT
CDR3aa: CASSPGTNTGELFF

v_gene: TRBV30
abundance: once
j_gene: TRBJ2-7
d_gene: TRBD1
CDR3nt: TGTGCCTGGAGTGCCCCCGACAGGGGGATCGGGCAGTACTTC
CDR3aa: CAWSAPDRGIGQYF

v_gene: TRBV9
abundance: -
j_gene: TRBJ2-5
d_gene: TRBD2
CDR3nt: TGTGCCAGCAGCGTAGTCGGCGGGAGGGAGACCCAGTACTTC
CDR3aa: CASSVVGGRETQYF

v_gene: TRBV12-5
abundance: -
j_gene: TRBJ1-1
d_gene: TRBD1
CDR3nt: TGTGCTAGTGGTTCTTCGTCGGGACAGCCGAACACTGAAGCTTTCTTT
CDR3aa: CASGSSSGQPNTEAFF